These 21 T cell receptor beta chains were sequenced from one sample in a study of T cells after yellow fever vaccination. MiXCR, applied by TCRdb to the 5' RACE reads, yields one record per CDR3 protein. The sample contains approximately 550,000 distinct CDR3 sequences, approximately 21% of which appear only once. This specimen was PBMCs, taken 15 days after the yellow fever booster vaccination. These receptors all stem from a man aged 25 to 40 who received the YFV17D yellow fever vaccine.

The DNA for the CDR3 is TGTGCCAGCAACCCCGGGACAAATAACAATGAGCAGTTCTTC. It codes for CASNPGTNNNEQFF. The rearrangement joins TRBV3-1 to TRBJ2-1; D is possibly TRBD1 (6 bases). V lost 7 bases and J lost 5, with 15 bases in between. Per the germline V gene, CDR1 is LGHDT and CDR2 is YNNKEL (reference sequence). This CDR3 has 14 residues.

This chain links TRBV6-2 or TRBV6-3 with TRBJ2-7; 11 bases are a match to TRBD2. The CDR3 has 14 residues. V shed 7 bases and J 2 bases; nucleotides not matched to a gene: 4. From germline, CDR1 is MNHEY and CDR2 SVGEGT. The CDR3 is CASTELAGAYEQYF. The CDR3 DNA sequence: TGTGCCAGCACCGAACTAGCGGGGGCCTACGAGCAGTACTTC.

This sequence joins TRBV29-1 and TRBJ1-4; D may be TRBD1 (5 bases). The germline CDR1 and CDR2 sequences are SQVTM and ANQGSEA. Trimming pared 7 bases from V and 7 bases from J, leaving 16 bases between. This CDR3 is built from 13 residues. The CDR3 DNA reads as TGCAGCGCCAGGAGGGGCGGAGGTGAAAAACTGTTTTTT. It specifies CSARRGGGEKLFF.

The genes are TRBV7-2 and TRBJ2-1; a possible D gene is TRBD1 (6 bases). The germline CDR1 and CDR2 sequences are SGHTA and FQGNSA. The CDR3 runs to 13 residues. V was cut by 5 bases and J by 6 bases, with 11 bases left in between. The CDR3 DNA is TGTGCCAGCAGCCGTACAGGGCCCAATGAGCAGTTCTTC. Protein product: CASSRTGPNEQFF.

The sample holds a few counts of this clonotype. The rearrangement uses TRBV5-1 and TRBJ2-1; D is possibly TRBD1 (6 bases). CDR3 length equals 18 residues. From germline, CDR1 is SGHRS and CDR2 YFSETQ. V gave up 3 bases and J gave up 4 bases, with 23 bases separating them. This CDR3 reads CASSSGQYSDLGYNEQFF. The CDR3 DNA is TGCGCCAGCAGCTCCGGACAGTATAGCGACTTGGGGTACAATGAGCAGTTCTTC.

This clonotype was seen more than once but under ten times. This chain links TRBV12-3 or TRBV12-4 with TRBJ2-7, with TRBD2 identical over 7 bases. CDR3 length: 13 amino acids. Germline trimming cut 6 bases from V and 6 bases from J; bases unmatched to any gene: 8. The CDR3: CASRKTGEGEQYF. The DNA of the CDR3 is TGTGCCAGCAGAAAGACGGGGGAGGGCGAGCAGTACTTC.

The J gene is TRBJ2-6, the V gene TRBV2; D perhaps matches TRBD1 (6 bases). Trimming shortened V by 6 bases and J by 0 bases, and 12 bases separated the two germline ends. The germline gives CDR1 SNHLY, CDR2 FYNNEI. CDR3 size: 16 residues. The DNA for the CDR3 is TGTGCCAGCAGGGTAGACAGGATCTCTGGGGCCAACGTCCTGACTTTC. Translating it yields CASRVDRISGANVLTF.

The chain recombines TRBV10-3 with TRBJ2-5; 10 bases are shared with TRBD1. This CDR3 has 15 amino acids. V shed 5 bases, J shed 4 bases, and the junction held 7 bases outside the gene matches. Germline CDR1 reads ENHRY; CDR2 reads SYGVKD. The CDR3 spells CAISREGQGRETQYF. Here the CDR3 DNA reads TGTGCCATCAGTCGCGAGGGACAGGGGCGAGAGACCCAGTACTTC.

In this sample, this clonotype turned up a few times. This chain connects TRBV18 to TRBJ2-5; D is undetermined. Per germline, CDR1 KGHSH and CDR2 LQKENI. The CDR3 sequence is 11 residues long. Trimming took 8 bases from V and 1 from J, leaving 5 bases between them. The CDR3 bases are TGTGCCAGCGCCACCCAAGAGACCCAGTACTTC. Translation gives CASATQETQYF.

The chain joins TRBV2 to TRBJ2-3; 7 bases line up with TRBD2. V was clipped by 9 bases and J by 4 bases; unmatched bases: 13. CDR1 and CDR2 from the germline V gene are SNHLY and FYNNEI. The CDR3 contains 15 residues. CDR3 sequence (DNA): TGTGCCAGGAAAAGAGGGGCGGGAGTCTCAGATACGCAGTATTTT. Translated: CARKRGAGVSDTQYF.

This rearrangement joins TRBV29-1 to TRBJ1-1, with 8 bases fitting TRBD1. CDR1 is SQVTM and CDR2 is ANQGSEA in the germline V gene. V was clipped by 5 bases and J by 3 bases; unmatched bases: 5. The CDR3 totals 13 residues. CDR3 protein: CSVNRDRYTEAFF. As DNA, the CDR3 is TGCAGCGTTAACCGGGACAGGTACACTGAAGCTTTCTTT.

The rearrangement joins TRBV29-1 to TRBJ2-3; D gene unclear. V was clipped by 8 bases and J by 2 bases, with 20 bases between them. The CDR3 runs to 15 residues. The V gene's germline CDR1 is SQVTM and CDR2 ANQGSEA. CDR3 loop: CSSQHSPGVTDTQYF. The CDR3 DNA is TGCAGCTCACAACATTCCCCGGGCGTCACAGATACGCAGTATTTT.

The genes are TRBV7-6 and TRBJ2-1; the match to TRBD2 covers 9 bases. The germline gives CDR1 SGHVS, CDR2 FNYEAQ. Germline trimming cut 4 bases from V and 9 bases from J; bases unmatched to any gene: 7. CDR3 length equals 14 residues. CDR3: CASSSRGLAPEQFF. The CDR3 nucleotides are TGTGCCAGCAGCTCCAGGGGACTAGCACCTGAGCAGTTCTTC.

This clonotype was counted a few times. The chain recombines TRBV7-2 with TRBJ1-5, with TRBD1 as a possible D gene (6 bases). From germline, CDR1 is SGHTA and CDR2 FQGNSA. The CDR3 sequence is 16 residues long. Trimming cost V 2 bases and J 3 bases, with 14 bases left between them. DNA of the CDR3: TGTGCCAGCAGCTTAAGGGGGGGCCGGTACAATCAGCCCCAGCATTTT. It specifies CASSLRGGRYNQPQHF. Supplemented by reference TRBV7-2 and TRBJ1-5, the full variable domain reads GAGVSQSPSNKVTEKGKDVELRCDPISGHTALYWYRQSLGQGLEFLIYFQGNSAPDKSGLPSDRFSAERTGGSVSTLTIQRTQQEDSAVYLCASSLRGGRYNQPQHFGDGTRLSIL.

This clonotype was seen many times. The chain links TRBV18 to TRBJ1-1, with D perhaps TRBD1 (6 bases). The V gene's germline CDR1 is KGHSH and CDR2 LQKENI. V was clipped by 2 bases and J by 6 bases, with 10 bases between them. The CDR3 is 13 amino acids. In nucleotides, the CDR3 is TGTGCCAGCTCACCAATTACAGGGTCTGAAGCTTTCTTT. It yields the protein CASSPITGSEAFF.

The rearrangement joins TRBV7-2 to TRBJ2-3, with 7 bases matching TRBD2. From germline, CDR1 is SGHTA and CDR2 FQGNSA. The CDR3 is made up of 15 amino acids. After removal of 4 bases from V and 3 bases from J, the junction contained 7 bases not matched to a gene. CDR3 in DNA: TGTGCCAGCAGCTGGAGCGGGATCGGAACAGATACGCAGTATTTT. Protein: CASSWSGIGTDTQYF. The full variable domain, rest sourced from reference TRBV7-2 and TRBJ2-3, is GAGVSQSPSNKVTEKGKDVELRCDPISGHTALYWYRQSLGQGLEFLIYFQGNSAPDKSGLPSDRFSAERTGGSVSTLTIQRTQQEDSAVYLCASSWSGIGTDTQYFGPGTRLTVL.

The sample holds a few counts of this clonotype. The CDR3 loop is CASSVAGTNEQFF. The DNA for the CDR3 is TGTGCCAGCAGCGTAGCCGGGACAAATGAGCAGTTCTTC. The chain carries TRBV9 and TRBJ2-1; D is perhaps TRBD1 (6 bases). The germline V and J ends were trimmed by 0 bases and 7 bases, with 8 bases remaining between them. The length of the CDR3 is 13 residues. CDR1 is SGDLS and CDR2 is YYNGEE in the germline V gene.

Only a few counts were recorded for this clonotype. CDR3 bases: TGTGCCAGCAGCTTTGACGGTACCTACGAGCAGTACTTC. This encodes CASSFDGTYEQYF. The chain has TRBV5-5 and TRBJ2-7; D ambiguous. Germline V gives CDR1 SGHKS, CDR2 YYEKEE (reference sequence). V was cut by 2 bases and J by 2 bases, with 8 bases left in between. The CDR3 is 13 residues long.

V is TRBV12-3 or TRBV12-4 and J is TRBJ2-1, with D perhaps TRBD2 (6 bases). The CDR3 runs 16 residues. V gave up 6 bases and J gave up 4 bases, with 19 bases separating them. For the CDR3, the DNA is TGTGCCAGCAGAACGGGAGTGCAGGATCTTTACAATGAGCAGTTCTTC. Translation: CASRTGVQDLYNEQFF.

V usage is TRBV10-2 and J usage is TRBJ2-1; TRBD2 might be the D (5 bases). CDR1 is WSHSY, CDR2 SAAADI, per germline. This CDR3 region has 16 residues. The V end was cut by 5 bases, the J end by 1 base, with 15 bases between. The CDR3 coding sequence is TGCGCCAGCAGTCCCCCGACCCGGAGGTCCTACAATGAGCAGTTCTTC. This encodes CASSPPTRRSYNEQFF.

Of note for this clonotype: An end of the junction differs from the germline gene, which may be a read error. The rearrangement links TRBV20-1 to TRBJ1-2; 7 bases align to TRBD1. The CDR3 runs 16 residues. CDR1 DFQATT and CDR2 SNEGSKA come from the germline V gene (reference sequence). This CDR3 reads CCARGQTGASNYGYTF. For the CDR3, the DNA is TGCTGTGCTAGAGGACAAACAGGGGCTTCTAACTATGGCTACACCTTC.